The text below deals with one T cell receptor beta chain. With 0 bases clipped from V and 13 bases from J, the junction kept 12 bases outside the gene matches. The CDR3 contains 15 residues. Germline V lookup: CDR1 LNHNV, CDR2 YYDKDF (reference sequence). This sample is part of a study of cytomegalovirus exposure and HLA in healthy donors. With 60 Vbeta and 13 Jbeta primers, the PCR was carried out. The table came from immunoSEQ multiplex PCR; TCRdb's copy has only in-frame clones and leaves some out. Among 150,000 to 200,000 clones, roughly 80% were seen once, and the ten largest hold 0.65% to 0.75%.

Material for sequencing was PBMCs. The chain uses TRBV15 and TRBJ1-1; 9 nucleotides line up with TRBD1. This sequence originates from a boy younger than 18 in good health and CMV-seronegative. In DNA form, the CDR3 reads TGTGCCACCAGCAGAGATCTGGTTCGGGACAGGGTAGGTTTCTTT. It is translated as CATSRDLVRDRVGFF.